One TCR beta chain is described in this entry. Original processing notes: Estimation of nucleated cell counts relied on the amplification of reference gene primers. Some clones are missing from TCRdb's copy, which holds only in-frame ones; the method was immunoSEQ multiplex PCR. The V and J calls and clone size come from that table; D and trimming were worked out from the DNA. The sample lists 290,000 or so clones; approximately 90% were seen once. CDR1 and CDR2 (germline): KGHDR, SFDVKD. With 4 bases clipped from V and 1 base from J, the junction kept 13 bases outside the gene matches. The CDR3 extends over 18 amino acids. The sample comes from a study of blood T cell repertoires in COVID-19. In the study overall: The analysed material was cDNA or gDNA that came from T cells, B-cell-depleted T cells, or PBMCs.

Donors were grouped by their self-reported clinical history. The rearrangement uses TRBV24-1 and TRBJ2-3, with TRBD1 matching 7 bases. The sample taken for sequencing was PBMCs or T cells enriched from blood (not recorded which). The receptor was derived from a woman in her twenties or thirties who had recovered from COVID-19. In nucleotides, the CDR3 is TGTGCCACCAGTGACACCGGGACAGCCCCAAGGGGCACAGATACGCAGTATTTT. Its protein is CATSDTGTAPRGTDTQYF.